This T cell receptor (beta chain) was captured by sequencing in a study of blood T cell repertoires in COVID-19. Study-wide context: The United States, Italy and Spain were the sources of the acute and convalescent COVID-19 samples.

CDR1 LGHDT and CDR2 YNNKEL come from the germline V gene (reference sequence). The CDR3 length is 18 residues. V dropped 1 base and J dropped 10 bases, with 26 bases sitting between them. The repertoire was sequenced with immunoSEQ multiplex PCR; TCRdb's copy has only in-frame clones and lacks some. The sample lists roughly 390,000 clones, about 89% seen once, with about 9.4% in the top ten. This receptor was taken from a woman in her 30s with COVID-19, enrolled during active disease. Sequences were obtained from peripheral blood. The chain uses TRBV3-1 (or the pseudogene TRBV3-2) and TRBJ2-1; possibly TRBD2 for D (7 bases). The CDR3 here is CASSQVGGAGRGRREQFF. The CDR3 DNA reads TGTGCCAGCAGCCAAGTAGGGGGAGCGGGAAGAGGGAGGAGGGAGCAGTTCTTC.